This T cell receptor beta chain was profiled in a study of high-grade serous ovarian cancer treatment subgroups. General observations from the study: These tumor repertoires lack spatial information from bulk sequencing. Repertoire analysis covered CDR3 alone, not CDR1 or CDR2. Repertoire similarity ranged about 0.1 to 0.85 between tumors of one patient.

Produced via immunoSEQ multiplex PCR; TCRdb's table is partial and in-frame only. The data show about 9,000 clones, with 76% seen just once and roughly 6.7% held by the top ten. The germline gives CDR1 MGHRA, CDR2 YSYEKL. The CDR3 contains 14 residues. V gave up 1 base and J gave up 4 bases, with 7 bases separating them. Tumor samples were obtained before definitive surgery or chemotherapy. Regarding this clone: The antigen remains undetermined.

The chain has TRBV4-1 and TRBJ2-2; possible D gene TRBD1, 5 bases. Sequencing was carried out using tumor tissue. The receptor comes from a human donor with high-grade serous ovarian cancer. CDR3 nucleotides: TGCGCCAGCAGCCAAGTTCAGGGCACCGGGGAGCTGTTTTTT. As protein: CASSQVQGTGELFF.